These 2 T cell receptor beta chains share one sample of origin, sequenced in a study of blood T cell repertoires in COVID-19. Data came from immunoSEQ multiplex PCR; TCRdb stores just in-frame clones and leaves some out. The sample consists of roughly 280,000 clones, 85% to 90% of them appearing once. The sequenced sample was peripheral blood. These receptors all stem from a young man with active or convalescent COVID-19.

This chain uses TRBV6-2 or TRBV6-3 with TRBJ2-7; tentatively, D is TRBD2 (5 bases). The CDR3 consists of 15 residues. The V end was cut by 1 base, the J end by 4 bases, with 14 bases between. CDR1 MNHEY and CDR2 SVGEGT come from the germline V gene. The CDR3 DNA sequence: TGTGCCAGCAGTTACTTTCCGGGGTCAGGATACGAGCAGTACTTC. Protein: CASSYFPGSGYEQYF.

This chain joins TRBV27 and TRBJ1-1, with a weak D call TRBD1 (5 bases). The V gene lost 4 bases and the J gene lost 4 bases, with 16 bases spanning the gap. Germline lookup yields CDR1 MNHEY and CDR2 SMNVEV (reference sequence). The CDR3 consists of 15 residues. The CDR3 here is CASSSYLRGSTEAFF. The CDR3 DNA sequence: TGTGCCAGCAGTTCCTATCTTCGGGGGAGCACTGAAGCTTTCTTT.